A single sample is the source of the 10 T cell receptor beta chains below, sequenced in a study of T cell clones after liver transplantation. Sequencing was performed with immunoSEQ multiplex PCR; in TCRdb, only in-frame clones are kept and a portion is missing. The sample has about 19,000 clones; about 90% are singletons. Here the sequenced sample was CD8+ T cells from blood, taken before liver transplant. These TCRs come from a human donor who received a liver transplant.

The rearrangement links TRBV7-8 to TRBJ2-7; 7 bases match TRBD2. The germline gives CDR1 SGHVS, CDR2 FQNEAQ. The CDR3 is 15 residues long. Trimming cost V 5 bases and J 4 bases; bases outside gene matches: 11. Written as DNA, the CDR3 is TGTGCCAGCAGCCTAGGGGAGGGAGGAAGGTACGAGCAGTACTTC. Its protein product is CASSLGEGGRYEQYF.

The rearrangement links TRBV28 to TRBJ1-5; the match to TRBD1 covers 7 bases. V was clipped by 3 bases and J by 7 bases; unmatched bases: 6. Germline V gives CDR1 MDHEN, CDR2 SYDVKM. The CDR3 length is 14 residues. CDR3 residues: CASSFLGGTQPQHF. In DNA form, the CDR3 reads TGTGCCAGCAGTTTTTTAGGGGGCACCCAGCCCCAGCATTTT. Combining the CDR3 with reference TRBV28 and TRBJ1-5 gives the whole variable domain DVKVTQSSRYLVKRTGEKVFLECVQDMDHENMFWYRQDPGLGLRLIYFSYDVKMKEKGDIPEGYSVSREKKERFSLILESASTNQTSMYLCASSFLGGTQPQHFGDGTRLSIL.

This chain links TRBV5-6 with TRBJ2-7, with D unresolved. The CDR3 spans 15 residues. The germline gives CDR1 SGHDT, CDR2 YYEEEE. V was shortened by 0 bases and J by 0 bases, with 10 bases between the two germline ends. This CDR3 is CASSLGHILSYEQYF. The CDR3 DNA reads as TGTGCCAGCAGCTTGGGGCACATTCTCTCCTACGAGCAGTACTTC.

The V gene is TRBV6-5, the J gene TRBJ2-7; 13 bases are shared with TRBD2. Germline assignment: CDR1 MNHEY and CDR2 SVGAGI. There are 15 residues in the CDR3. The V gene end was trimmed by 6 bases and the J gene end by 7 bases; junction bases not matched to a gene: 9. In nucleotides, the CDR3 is TGTGCCAGCAGCCCACTAGCGGGAGGGCTGGGGGAGCAGTACTTC. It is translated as CASSPLAGGLGEQYF.

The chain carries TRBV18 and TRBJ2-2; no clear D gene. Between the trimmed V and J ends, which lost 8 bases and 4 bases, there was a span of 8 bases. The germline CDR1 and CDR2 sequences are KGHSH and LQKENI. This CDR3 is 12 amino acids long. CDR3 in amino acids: CASPLGTGELFF. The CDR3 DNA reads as TGTGCCAGCCCCCTGGGCACCGGGGAGCTGTTTTTT.

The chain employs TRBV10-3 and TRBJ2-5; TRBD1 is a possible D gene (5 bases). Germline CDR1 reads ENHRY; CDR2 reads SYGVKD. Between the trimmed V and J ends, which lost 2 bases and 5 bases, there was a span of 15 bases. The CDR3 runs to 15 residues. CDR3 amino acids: CAISETGRPQETQYF. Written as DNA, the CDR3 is TGTGCCATCAGTGAGACAGGTCGCCCCCAGGAGACCCAGTACTTC.

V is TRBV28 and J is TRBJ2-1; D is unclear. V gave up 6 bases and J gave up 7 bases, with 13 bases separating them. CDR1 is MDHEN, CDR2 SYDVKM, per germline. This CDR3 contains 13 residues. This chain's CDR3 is CASRPGTWNEQFF. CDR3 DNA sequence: TGTGCCAGCAGGCCGGGCACGTGGAATGAGCAGTTCTTC.

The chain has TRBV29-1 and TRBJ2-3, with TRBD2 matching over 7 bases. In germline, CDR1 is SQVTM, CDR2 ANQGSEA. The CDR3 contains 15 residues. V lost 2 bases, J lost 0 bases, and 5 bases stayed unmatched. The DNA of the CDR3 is TGCAGCGTTGAACTGACTAGCACAAGCACAGATACGCAGTATTTT. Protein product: CSVELTSTSTDTQYF.

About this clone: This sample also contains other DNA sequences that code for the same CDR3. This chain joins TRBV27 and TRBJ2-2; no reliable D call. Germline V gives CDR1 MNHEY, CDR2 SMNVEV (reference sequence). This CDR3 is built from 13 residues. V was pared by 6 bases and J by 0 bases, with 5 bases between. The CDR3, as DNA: TGTGCCAGCAGCTACCCGAACACCGGGGAGCTGTTTTTT. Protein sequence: CASSYPNTGELFF.

This chain's CDR3 is CASSFPGTYTGELFF. The CDR3 nucleotides are TGTGCCAGCAGCTTCCCCGGGACTTACACCGGGGAGCTGTTTTTT. The chain carries TRBV7-8 and TRBJ2-2; D possibly corresponds to TRBD2 (6 bases). The CDR3 loop spans 15 amino acids. The germline V gene has CDR1 SGHVS and CDR2 FQNEAQ. Trimming removed 3 bases from V and 3 bases from J, with 11 bases in between.